This record covers a single TCR beta chain. The sample is drawn from a study of shared clonotypes between healthy human individuals. CD8 cells classed as naive were CD45RO-negative and positively selected for CCR7, excluding terminally differentiated effector memory CD45RA+ cells. Trimming left V 4 bases short and J 7 bases short, with 18 bases between. In germline, CDR1 is SGHRS, CDR2 YFSETQ. CDR3 length: 14 amino acids. The method was immunoSEQ multiplex PCR; TCRdb's version includes in-frame clones alone and lacks a portion of them. The profile shows some 2,100,000 clones, more than 85% of them singletons.

The V call is TRBV5-1, the J call TRBJ2-7; perhaps TRBD1 as D (5 bases). The specimen was naive CD8+ T cells from PBMCs. The TCR originated in a man between 18 and 29 years old in good health. Some clones in this sample may be carry-over from other donors' samples. DNA for the CDR3: TGCGCCAGCAGCGGCGATCGAACAGGTTGGGAGCAGTACTTC. Translating gives CASSGDRTGWEQYF.